The next 19 T cell receptor beta chains were all read from a single sample in a study of T cell responses to AZD1222 COVID-19 vaccine. TCRdb keeps only in-frame clones here, not all; method: immunoSEQ multiplex PCR. The repertoire has approximately 170,000 clones, 70% to 90% of them found once; the top ten carry approximately 10%. The material sequenced was peripheral blood, taken 28 days after the second AZD1222 dose. The receptors were gathered from an adult who received the AZD1222 COVID-19 vaccine.

The V gene is TRBV5-1, the J gene TRBJ1-2, with 8 bases fitting TRBD1. V trimming: 5 bases; J trimming: 3 bases; junction bases outside the gene matches: 3. From germline, CDR1 is SGHRS and CDR2 YFSETQ. The CDR3 has 13 amino acids. The CDR3, as DNA: TGCGCCAGCAGTCTGACAGGGGACTATGGCTACACCTTC. Translating it yields CASSLTGDYGYTF.

V gene TRBV7-8 combines with J gene TRBJ1-1, with TRBD1 matching over 7 bases. The CDR3 is made up of 15 amino acids. Germline CDR1 SGHVS, CDR2 FQNEAQ. V was clipped by 0 bases and J by 5 bases; unmatched bases: 6. CDR3 protein: CASSLAQGVITEAFF. CDR3 sequence (DNA): TGTGCCAGCAGCTTAGCGCAGGGGGTAATAACTGAAGCTTTCTTT.

The chain carries TRBV7-8 and TRBJ1-3; unclear D gene. V shed 4 bases and J shed 0 bases, with 7 bases lying between them. Looked up from germline, CDR1 is SGHVS and CDR2 is FQNEAQ. This CDR3 is built from 14 residues. In nucleotides, the CDR3 is TGTGCCAGCAGCTACCCGAGCTCTGGAAACACCATATATTTT. It yields the protein CASSYPSSGNTIYF.

The rearrangement joins TRBV28 to TRBJ2-2; no firm D call. The CDR3 consists of 16 residues. Germline CDR1 and CDR2: MDHEN and SYDVKM. Trimming shortened V by 3 bases and J by 0 bases, and 11 bases separated the two germline ends. CDR3 coding DNA: TGTGCCAGCAGTTTGTCCCCGAATACGAACACCGGGGAGCTGTTTTTT. This encodes CASSLSPNTNTGELFF.

The rearrangement links TRBV30 to TRBJ1-1; possible D gene TRBD1, 6 bases. The CDR3 length is 13 residues. Germline V gene sequence: CDR1 GTSNPN, CDR2 SVGIG (reference sequence). Trimming took off 0 bases at V and 5 bases at J, with 10 bases between the two ends. CDR3 sequence reads: CAWSVLGGTEAFF. The CDR3, as DNA: TGTGCCTGGAGTGTACTAGGGGGGACTGAAGCTTTCTTT.

The chain carries TRBV6-5 and TRBJ1-1; weak D call: TRBD1 (5 bases). CDR1 and CDR2 (germline): MNHEY, SVGAGI. Between the trimmed V and J ends, which lost 5 bases and 10 bases, there was a span of 14 bases. CDR3 length equals 12 residues. Here the CDR3 DNA reads TGTGCCAGCAGTCGGGGCCCCGCGGGAGCTTTCTTT. Its translation is CASSRGPAGAFF.

The chain joins TRBV29-1 to TRBJ2-1; 13 nucleotides align to TRBD2. The germline V gene has CDR1 SQVTM and CDR2 ANQGSEA. The CDR3 covers 16 residues. The trim removed 4 bases at V and 7 bases at J, leaving 10 bases unmatched. The CDR3 DNA reads TGCAGCGTTGTCGGACTAGCGGGGGAGGGAAGGAATGAGCAGTTCTTC. Encoded protein: CSVVGLAGEGRNEQFF.

The V call is TRBV24-1, the J call TRBJ2-2; TRBD2 agrees at 10 bases. The CDR3 is made up of 15 amino acids. Germline-derived CDR1 and CDR2 are KGHDR and SFDVKD. V shed 5 bases and J 5 bases; nucleotides not matched to a gene: 4. This CDR3 is CATSGTSGVTGELFF. In nucleotides, the CDR3 is TGTGCCACCAGTGGGACTAGCGGAGTAACCGGGGAGCTGTTTTTT.

The V and J genes are TRBV5-1 and TRBJ1-2; TRBD1 aligns across 9 bases. Germline lookup yields CDR1 SGHRS and CDR2 YFSETQ. V lost 4 bases, J lost 5 bases, and 9 bases stayed unmatched. The CDR3 has 15 residues. CDR3 loop: CASSQDSGTGYGYTF. The CDR3 DNA is TGCGCCAGCAGCCAGGATTCCGGGACAGGGTATGGCTACACCTTC.

V usage is TRBV6-5 and J usage is TRBJ1-6; TRBD1 agrees at 8 bases. V trimming: 6 bases; J trimming: 6 bases; junction bases outside the gene matches: 4. Germline V gene data show CDR1 as MNHEY and CDR2 as SVGAGI. This CDR3 comprises 14 residues. CDR3 DNA: TGTGCCAGCAGCGGACAGGGAGGTAATTCACCCCTCCACTTT. Its translation: CASSGQGGNSPLHF.

This chain joins TRBV3-1 (or the pseudogene TRBV3-2) and TRBJ1-1, with D unclear. Trimming shortened V by 6 bases and J by 1 base, and 9 bases separated the two germline ends. The CDR3 loop spans 13 amino acids. Germline lookup yields CDR1 LGHDT and CDR2 YNNKEL (reference sequence). Here the CDR3 DNA reads TGTGCCAGCAGTCTCATCGAGAACACTGAAGCTTTCTTT. Protein product: CASSLIENTEAFF.

The V and J genes are TRBV20-1 and TRBJ1-2; no reliable D call. CDR1 and CDR2 from the germline V gene are DFQATT and SNEGSKA (reference sequence). V was pared by 3 bases and J by 4 bases, with 12 bases between. The CDR3 is 13 amino acids. CDR3 protein: CSASFFRSYGYTF. The CDR3, as DNA: TGCAGTGCTAGTTTTTTCCGGAGCTATGGCTACACCTTC.

The J gene is TRBJ2-1, the V gene TRBV7-2, with a tentative D call TRBD1 (6 bases). V lost 5 bases to trimming and J lost 6 bases, with 17 bases between them. The CDR3 length is 15 residues. Germline V lookup: CDR1 SGHTA, CDR2 FQGNSA. The CDR3 sequence: CASSTPVGARNEQFF. Written as DNA, the CDR3 is TGTGCCAGCAGCACCCCGGTGGGGGCCCGCAATGAGCAGTTCTTC.

This sequence joins TRBV6-6 and TRBJ1-2; no definite D call. Germline V gene lookup returns CDR1 MNHNY and CDR2 SVGAGI (reference sequence). The CDR3 runs 13 residues. The V gene lost 0 bases and the J gene lost 2 bases, with 4 bases spanning the gap. Here the CDR3 reads CASSYSLNYGYTF. The DNA of the CDR3 is TGTGCCAGCAGTTACTCGCTCAACTATGGCTACACCTTC.

J is TRBJ2-3 and V is TRBV5-1; 13 nucleotides agree with TRBD2. This CDR3 comprises 19 residues. The V gene's germline CDR1 is SGHRS and CDR2 YFSETQ. Unmatched junction bases numbered 12, after V lost 3 bases and J lost 2 bases. CDR3 protein: CASSSGLAGDPTYTDTQYF. CDR3 in DNA: TGCGCCAGCAGCTCAGGACTAGCGGGGGACCCGACATACACAGATACGCAGTATTTT.

V is TRBV5-1 and J is TRBJ1-3; TRBD1 matches at 7 bases. This CDR3 region has 14 residues. After removal of 4 bases from V and 1 base from J, the junction contained 2 bases not matched to a gene. Per germline, CDR1 SGHRS and CDR2 YFSETQ. The CDR3 DNA follows: TGCGCCAGCAGCCCACAGGGGTCTGGAAACACCATATATTTT. Translating it yields CASSPQGSGNTIYF.

The chain combines TRBV6-5 with TRBJ1-2, with TRBD1 matching over 7 bases. Trimming removed 8 bases from V and 2 bases from J; junction bases left unmatched: 8. Germline V lookup: CDR1 MNHEY, CDR2 SVGAGI. This CDR3 region has 14 residues. This chain's CDR3 is CASWPGQRNYGYTF. In DNA form, the CDR3 reads TGTGCCAGCTGGCCGGGACAGAGAAACTATGGCTACACCTTC.

The V and J genes are TRBV2 and TRBJ2-3; D unresolved. The CDR3 has 16 amino acids. Germline CDR1 SNHLY, CDR2 FYNNEI. V was pared by 3 bases and J by 1 base, with 14 bases between. The CDR3 loop reads CASSDASTKRTDTQYF. The CDR3 nucleotides read TGTGCCAGCAGTGATGCCAGTACAAAACGCACAGATACGCAGTATTTT.

The chain employs TRBV24-1 and TRBJ2-4; D is undetermined. CDR1 is KGHDR, CDR2 SFDVKD, per germline. CDR3 length equals 17 residues. Trimming took 0 bases from V and 1 from J, leaving 12 bases between them. CDR3 in DNA: TGTGCCACCAGTGATTTGCCCGGGTTGTTGGCCAAAAACATTCAGTACTTC. It is translated as CATSDLPGLLAKNIQYF.